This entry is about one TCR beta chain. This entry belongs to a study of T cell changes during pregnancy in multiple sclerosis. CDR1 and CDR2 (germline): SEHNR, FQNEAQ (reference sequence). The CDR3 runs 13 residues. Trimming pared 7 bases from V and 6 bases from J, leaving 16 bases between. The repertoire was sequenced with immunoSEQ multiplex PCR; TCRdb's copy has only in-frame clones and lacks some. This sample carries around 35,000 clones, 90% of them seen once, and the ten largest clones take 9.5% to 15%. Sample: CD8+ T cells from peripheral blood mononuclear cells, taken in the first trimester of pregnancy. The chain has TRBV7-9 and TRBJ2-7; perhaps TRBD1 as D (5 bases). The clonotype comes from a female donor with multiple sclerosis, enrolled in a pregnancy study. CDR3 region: CASTPLDGAEQYF. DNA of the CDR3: TGTGCCAGCACCCCACTGGATGGGGCCGAGCAGTACTTC.